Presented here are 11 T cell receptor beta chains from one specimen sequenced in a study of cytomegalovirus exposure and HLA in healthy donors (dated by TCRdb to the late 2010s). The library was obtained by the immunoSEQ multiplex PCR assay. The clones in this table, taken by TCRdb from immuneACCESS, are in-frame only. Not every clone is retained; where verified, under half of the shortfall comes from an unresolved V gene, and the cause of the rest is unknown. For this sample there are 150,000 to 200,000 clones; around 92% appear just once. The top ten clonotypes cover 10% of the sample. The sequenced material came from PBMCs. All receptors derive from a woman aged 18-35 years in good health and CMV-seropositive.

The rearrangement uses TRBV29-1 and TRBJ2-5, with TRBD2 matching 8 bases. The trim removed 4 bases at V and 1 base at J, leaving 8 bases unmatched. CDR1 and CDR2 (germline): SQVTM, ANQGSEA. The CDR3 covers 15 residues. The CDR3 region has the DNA TGCAGCGTTGGGCCCCGCGGACTAGCCCAAGAGACCCAGTACTTC. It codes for CSVGPRGLAQETQYF.

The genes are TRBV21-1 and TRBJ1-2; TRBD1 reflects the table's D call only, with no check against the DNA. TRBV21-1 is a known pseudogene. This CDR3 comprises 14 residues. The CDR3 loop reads CASSSYRGYYGYTF. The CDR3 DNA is TGTGCCAGCAGCAGCTACAGGGGGTACTATGGCTACACCTTC.

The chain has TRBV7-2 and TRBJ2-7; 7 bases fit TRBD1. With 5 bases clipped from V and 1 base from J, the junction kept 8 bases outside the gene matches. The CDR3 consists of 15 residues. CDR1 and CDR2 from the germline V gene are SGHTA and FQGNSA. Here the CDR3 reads CASSLGQDSSYEQYF. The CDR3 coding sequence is TGTGCCAGCAGCCTCGGACAGGACTCTTCCTACGAGCAGTACTTC.

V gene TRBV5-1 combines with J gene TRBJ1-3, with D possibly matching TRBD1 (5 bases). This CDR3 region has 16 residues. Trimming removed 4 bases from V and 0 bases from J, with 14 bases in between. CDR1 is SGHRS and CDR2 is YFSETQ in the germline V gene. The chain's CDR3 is CASSLDDSRSGNTIYF. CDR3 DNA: TGCGCCAGCAGCCTCGACGACAGCCGCTCTGGAAACACCATATATTTT.

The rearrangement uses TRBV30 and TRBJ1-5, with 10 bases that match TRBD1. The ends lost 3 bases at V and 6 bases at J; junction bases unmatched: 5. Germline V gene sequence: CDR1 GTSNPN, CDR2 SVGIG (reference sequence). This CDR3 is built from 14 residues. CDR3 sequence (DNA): TGTGCCTGGAGCGACTGGACAGGGGGTCAGCCCCAGCATTTT. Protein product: CAWSDWTGGQPQHF.

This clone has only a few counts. The CDR3, as DNA: TGTGCCAGCAGTGGTGACAGCAACTATGGCTACACCTTC. Its protein product is CASSGDSNYGYTF. The chain recombines TRBV6-5 with TRBJ1-2; D is possibly TRBD1 (5 bases). CDR3 length: 13 amino acids. Germline CDR1 and CDR2: MNHEY and SVGAGI. Trimming removed 5 bases from V and 2 bases from J, with 9 bases in between.

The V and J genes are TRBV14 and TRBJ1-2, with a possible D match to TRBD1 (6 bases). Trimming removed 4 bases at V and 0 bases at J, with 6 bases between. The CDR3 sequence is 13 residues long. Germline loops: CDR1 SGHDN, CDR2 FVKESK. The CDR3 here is CASSRTANYGYTF. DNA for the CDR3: TGTGCCAGCAGCCGGACAGCTAACTATGGCTACACCTTC.

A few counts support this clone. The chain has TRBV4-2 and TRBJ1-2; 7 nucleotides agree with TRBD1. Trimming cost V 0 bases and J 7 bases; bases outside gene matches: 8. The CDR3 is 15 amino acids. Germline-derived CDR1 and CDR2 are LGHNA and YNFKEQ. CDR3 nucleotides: TGTGCCAGCAGCCAAGACGCACAGGGGATTACTGGCTACACCTTC. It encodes CASSQDAQGITGYTF.

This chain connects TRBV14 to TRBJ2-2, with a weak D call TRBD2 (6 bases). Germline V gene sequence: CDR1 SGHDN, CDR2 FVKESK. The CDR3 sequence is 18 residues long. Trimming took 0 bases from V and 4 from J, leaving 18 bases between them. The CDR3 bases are TGTGCCAGCAGCCAAGATCGAGTTGGCGGGATCGGCACCGGGGAGCTGTTTTTT. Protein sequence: CASSQDRVGGIGTGELFF.

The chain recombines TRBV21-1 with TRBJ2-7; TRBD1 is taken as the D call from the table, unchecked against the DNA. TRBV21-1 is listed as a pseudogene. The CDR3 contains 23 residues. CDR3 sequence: CASSLLSAPTGTVVRRGSYEQYF. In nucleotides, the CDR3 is TGTGCCAGCAGCTTGCTTAGTGCTCCCACCGGGACAGTCGTACGGAGGGGCTCCTACGAGCAGTACTTC.

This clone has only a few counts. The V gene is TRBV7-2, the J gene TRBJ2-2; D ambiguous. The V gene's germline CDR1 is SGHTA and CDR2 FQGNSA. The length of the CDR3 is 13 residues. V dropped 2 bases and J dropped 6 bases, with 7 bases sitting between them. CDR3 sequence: CASSLQMSGELFF. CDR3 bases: TGTGCCAGCAGCTTACAAATGTCCGGGGAGCTGTTTTTT.